This TCR beta chain comes out of a study of graft-versus-host responses after intestinal transplantation. Study-level points and caveats: Investigators detected GvH clones in recipient marrow, with some emerging earlier in ileum or blood.

Germline values: CDR1 ENHRY, CDR2 SYGVKD. Between the trimmed V and J ends, which lost 3 bases and 2 bases, there was a span of 5 bases. This CDR3 is built from 13 residues. Concerning this clone: Antigen: not known.

The table came from immunoSEQ multiplex PCR; TCRdb's copy has only in-frame clones and leaves some out. The table has just under 50,000 clones, 70% to 85% seen once. The J gene is TRBJ2-1, the V gene TRBV10-3, with TRBD1 as a possible D gene (5 bases). The sequence was collected from a human donor who was the organ donor for an intestinal transplant. This material consisted of unstimulated CD4+ T cells sorted from spleen or lymph node cells, taken before transplant. CDR3 in amino acids: CAISDRAYNEQFF. CDR3 DNA sequence: TGTGCCATCAGTGACAGGGCCTACAATGAGCAGTTCTTC.